This T cell receptor (beta chain) was recovered during a study of T cell changes during pregnancy in multiple sclerosis. Some clones are missing from TCRdb's copy, which holds only in-frame ones; the method was immunoSEQ multiplex PCR. The sample includes about 120,000 clones, approximately 93% seen only once; the top ten take 6.2%. The CDR3 contains 15 residues. V was clipped by 8 bases and J by 3 bases, with 18 bases between them. CDR1 is MNHEY and CDR2 is SMNVEV in the germline V gene (reference sequence). The chain uses TRBV27 and TRBJ2-3; TRBD2 might be the D (7 bases). Sample: peripheral blood, taken before pregnancy. The sequence was obtained from a female donor with multiple sclerosis, enrolled in a pregnancy study. CDR3 residues: CASRARGGRTDTQYF. The CDR3 nucleotides read TGTGCCAGCCGCGCGAGGGGGGGCCGGACAGATACGCAGTATTTT.